This T cell receptor beta chain stems from a study of response to subunit inactivated influenza vaccine. The CDR3 totals 13 residues. Looked up from germline, CDR1 is DFQATT and CDR2 is SNEGSKA (reference sequence). With V trimmed by 4 bases and J by 5 bases, 5 bases remained unmatched. Using its own MiXCR run on the RT-PCR reads, TCRdb lists one record per CDR3 protein. This sample carries hundreds of thousands of distinct CDR3 sequences, 10% to 15% of them seen once, and the ten largest clones take approximately 10%. The sequencing used PBMCs from blood, collected on the day of vaccination. The sequence derives from a man in his fifties or sixties who received an inactivated influenza vaccine. This sequence joins TRBV20-1 and TRBJ1-2; TRBD1 aligns across 9 bases. CDR3 sequence (DNA): TGCAGTGCTAAAGTTGACAGGGGGTATGGCTACACCTTC. As protein: CSAKVDRGYGYTF.